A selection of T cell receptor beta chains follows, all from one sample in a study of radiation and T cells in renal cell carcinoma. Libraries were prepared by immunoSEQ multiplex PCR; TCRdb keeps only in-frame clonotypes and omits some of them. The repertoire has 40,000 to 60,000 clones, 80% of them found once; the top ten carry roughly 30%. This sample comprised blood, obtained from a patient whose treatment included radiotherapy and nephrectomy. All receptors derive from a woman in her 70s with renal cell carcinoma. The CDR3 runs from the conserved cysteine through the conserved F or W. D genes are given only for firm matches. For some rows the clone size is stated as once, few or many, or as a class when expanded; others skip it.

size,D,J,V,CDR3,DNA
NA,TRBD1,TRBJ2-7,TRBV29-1,CSVEESGDSSYEQYF,TGCAGCGTTGAAGAATCCGGGGACAGCTCCTACGAGCAGTACTTC
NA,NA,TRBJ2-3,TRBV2,CASSGVGADTQYF,TGTGCCAGCAGCGGGGTCGGGGCAGATACGCAGTATTTT
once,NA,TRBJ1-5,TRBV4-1,CASSRRVSGGNQPQHF,TGCGCCAGCAGTCGTCGCGTCTCAGGGGGCAATCAGCCCCAGCATTTT
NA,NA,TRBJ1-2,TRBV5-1,CASSLEGTRGYTF,TGCGCCAGCAGCTTGGAAGGGACACGAGGCTACACCTTC
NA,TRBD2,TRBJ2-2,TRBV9,CASSPRLAGGGGELFF,TGTGCCAGCAGCCCACGACTAGCGGGAGGTGGCGGGGAGCTGTTTTTT
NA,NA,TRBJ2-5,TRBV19,CASSVYNQETQYF,TGTGCCAGTAGTGTATATAACCAAGAGACCCAGTACTTC
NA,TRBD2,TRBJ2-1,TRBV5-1,CASTYAGGKSNEQFF,TGCGCCAGCACGTACGCGGGGGGCAAATCAAATGAGCAGTTCTTC
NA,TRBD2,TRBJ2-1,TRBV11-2,CASSSTSGGLSYNEQFF,TGTGCCAGCAGCTCGACTAGCGGGGGGCTATCCTACAATGAGCAGTTCTTC
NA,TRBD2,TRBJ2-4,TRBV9,CASSVDPSGRQNIQYF,TGTGCCAGCAGCGTAGATCCTAGCGGGAGGCAAAACATTCAGTACTTC
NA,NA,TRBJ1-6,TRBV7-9,CASSLGSSYNSPLHF,TGTGCCAGCAGCTTGGGGAGCTCCTATAATTCACCCCTCCACTTT
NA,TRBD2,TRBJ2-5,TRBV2,CASTREEATQYF,TGTGCCAGCACGCGGGAGGAAGCGACCCAGTACTTC
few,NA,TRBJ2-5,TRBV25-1,CASSEKGHQETQYF,TGTGCCAGCAGTGAGAAGGGTCACCAAGAGACCCAGTACTTC
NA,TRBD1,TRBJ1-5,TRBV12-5,CASGPGQWNQPQHF,TGTGCTAGTGGCCCGGGACAGTGGAATCAGCCCCAGCATTTT
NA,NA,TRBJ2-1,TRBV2,CASSEGLVPRDDSYNEQFF,TGTGCCAGCAGTGAAGGCCTTGTGCCGCGGGACGACTCCTACAATGAGCAGTTCTTC
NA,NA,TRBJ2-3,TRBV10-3,CAISGMDLYTDTQYF,TGTGCCATCAGTGGCATGGACCTTTACACAGATACGCAGTATTTT
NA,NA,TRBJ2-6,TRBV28,CASREVGPPSGANVLTF,TGTGCCAGCAGGGAGGTGGGTCCGCCCTCTGGGGCCAACGTCCTGACTTTC
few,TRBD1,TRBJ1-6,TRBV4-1,CASSQGQGDSPLHF,TGCGCCAGCAGCCAAGGACAGGGGGACTCACCCCTCCACTTT
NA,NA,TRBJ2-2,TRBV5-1,CASTGAGELFF,TGCGCCAGCACGGGAGCCGGGGAGCTGTTTTTT
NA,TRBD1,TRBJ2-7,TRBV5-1,CASRRSGQGRSYEQYF,TGCGCCAGCAGGCGTAGCGGACAGGGGCGATCCTACGAGCAGTACTTC
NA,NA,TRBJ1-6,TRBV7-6,CASGDGSSYNSPLHF,TGTGCCAGCGGGGACGGCAGCTCCTATAATTCACCCCTCCACTTT
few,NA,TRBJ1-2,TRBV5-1,CASSMEPGPSYGYTF,TGCGCCAGCAGCATGGAACCGGGACCGAGCTATGGCTACACCTTC
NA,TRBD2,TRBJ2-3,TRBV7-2,CASSFKSGRRTDTQYF,TGTGCCAGCAGCTTCAAGAGCGGGAGGAGGACAGATACGCAGTATTTT
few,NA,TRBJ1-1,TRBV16,CASSNRAGAFF,TGTGCCAGCAGCAACCGGGCAGGAGCTTTCTTT
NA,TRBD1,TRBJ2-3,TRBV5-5,CASSSQGAADTQYF,TGTGCCAGCAGCTCGCAGGGGGCTGCAGATACGCAGTATTTT
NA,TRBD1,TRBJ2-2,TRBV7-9,CASSPTGFNTGELFF,TGTGCCAGCAGTCCGACAGGGTTTAACACCGGGGAGCTGTTTTTT
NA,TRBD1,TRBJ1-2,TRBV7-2,CASSFEGARASYGYTF,TGTGCCAGCAGCTTTGAGGGGGCGAGGGCTAGCTATGGCTACACCTTC
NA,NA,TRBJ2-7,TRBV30,CAWSVDGFTYEQYF,TGTGCCTGGAGTGTAGACGGGTTCACCTACGAGCAGTACTTC
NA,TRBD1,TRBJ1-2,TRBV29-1,CSVGQGSNYGYTF,TGCAGCGTAGGACAGGGGTCTAACTATGGCTACACCTTC
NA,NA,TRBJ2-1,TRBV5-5,CASSLWGSAHNEQFF,TGTGCCAGCAGCTTGTGGGGTAGCGCCCACAATGAGCAGTTCTTC
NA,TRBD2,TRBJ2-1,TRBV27,CASRRLAGANEQFF,TGTGCCAGCAGAAGACTAGCGGGAGCCAATGAGCAGTTCTTC
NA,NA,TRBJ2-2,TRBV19,CASSIEPPRWGRVGGELFF,TGTGCCAGTAGTATAGAGCCTCCCCGGTGGGGGCGAGTCGGCGGGGAGCTGTTTTTT
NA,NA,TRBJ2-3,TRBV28,CASTPTRPDTQYF,TGTGCCAGCACCCCGACTAGACCAGATACGCAGTATTTT
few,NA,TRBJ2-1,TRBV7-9,CASSLRGNEQFF,TGTGCCAGCAGCCTTAGAGGGAATGAGCAGTTCTTC
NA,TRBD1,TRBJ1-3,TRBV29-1,CSVSTGGGNTIYF,TGCAGCGTTTCTACAGGGGGCGGAAACACCATATATTTT
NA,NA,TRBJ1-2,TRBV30,CAWSGGGYGYTF,TGTGCCTGGAGCGGGGGGGGCTATGGCTACACCTTC
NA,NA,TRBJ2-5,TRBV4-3,CASSQELGTVQETQYF,TGCGCCAGCAGCCAAGAACTCGGGACGGTGCAAGAGACCCAGTACTTC
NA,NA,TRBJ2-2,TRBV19,CASSISATTGGELFF,TGTGCCAGTAGTATATCGGCAACTACGGGCGGGGAGCTGTTTTTT
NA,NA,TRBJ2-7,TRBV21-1,CASSKDRVYEQYF,TGTGCCAGCAGCAAAGATCGAGTCTACGAGCAGTACTTC
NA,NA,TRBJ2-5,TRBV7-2,CASSRLQETQYF,TGTGCCAGCAGCAGACTCCAAGAGACCCAGTACTTC
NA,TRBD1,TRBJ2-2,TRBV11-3,CASSGDRYTGELFF,TGTGCCAGCAGCGGGGACAGATACACCGGGGAGCTGTTTTTT
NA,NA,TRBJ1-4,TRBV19,CASNGQPGRDEKLFF,TGTGCCAGTAATGGACAGCCGGGCCGAGATGAAAAACTGTTTTTT
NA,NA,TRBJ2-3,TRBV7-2,CASSFGSGRTDTQYF,TGTGCCAGCAGCTTTGGGTCGGGGCGTACAGATACGCAGTATTTT
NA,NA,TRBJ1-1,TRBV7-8,CASRVGRLNTEAFF,TGTGCCAGCCGGGTGGGGCGGCTGAACACTGAAGCTTTCTTT
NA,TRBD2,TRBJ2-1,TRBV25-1,CASRPMTSGNEQFF,TGTGCCAGCAGACCCATGACTAGCGGGAATGAGCAGTTCTTC
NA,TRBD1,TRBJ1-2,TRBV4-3,CASSQEGGLYGYTF,TGCGCCAGCAGCCAAGAAGGGGGCCTCTATGGCTACACCTTC
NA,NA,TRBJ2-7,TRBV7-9,CASSQSVGQSEQYF,TGTGCCAGCAGCCAATCAGTAGGTCAATCCGAGCAGTACTTC
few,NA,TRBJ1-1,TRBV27,CASSLGQNTEAFF,TGTGCCAGCAGCTTGGGACAGAACACTGAAGCTTTCTTT
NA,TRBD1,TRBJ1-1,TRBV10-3,CAISEGTGFLSTEAFF,TGTGCCATCAGTGAGGGGACAGGGTTTTTGAGCACTGAAGCTTTCTTT
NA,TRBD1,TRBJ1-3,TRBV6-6,CASSYQGASGNTIYF,TGTGCCAGCAGTTACCAGGGGGCATCTGGAAACACCATATATTTT
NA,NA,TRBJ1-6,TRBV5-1,CASSPDGPLNSPLHF,TGCGCCAGCAGCCCTGATGGACCCCTTAATTCACCCCTCCACTTT
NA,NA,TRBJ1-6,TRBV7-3,CASSLTAQPNSPLHF,TGTGCCAGCAGCTTAACTGCGCAGCCCAATTCACCCCTCCACTTT
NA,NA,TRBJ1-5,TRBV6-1,CASRKGENQPQHF,TGTGCCAGCAGAAAAGGGGAAAACCAGCCCCAGCATTTT
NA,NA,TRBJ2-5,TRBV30,CASTKSLQETQYF,TGTGCCTCCACGAAAAGTCTCCAAGAGACCCAGTACTTC
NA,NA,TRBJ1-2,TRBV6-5,CASSYSRRGIGGYTF,TGTGCCAGCAGTTACTCGAGGAGGGGAATAGGAGGCTACACCTTC
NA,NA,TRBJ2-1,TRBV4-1,CASSQVAPSYNEQFF,TGCGCCAGCAGCCAAGTAGCTCCATCCTACAATGAGCAGTTCTTC
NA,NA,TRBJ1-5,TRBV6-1,CASSEEVGSYVGQPQHF,TGTGCCAGCAGTGAAGAAGTGGGTAGTTATGTTGGTCAGCCCCAGCATTTT
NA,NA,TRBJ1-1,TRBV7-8,CASSTQGSTEAFF,TGTGCCAGCAGCACTCAGGGATCCACTGAAGCTTTCTTT